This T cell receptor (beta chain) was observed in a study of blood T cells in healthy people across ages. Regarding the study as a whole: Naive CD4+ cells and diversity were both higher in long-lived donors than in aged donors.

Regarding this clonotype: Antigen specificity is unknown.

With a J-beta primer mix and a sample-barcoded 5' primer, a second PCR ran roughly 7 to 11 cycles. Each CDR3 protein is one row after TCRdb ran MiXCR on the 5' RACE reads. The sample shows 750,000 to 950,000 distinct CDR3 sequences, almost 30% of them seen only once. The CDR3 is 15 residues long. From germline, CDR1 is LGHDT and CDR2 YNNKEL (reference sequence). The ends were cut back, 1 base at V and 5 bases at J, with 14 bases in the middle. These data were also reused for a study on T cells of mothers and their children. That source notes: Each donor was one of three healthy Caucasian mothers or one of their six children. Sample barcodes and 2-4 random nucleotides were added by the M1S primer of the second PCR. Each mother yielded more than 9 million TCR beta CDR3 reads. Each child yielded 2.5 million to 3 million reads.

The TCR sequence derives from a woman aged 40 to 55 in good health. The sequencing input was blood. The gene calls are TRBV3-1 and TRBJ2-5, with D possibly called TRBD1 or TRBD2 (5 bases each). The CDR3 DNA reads TGTGCCAGCAGCCAAGTCGTACGCGAGGGGGAGACCCAGTACTTC. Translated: CASSQVVREGETQYF.